This TCR beta chain was obtained from a study of graft-versus-host responses after intestinal transplantation. Study summary: Transplants given to recipients were multivisceral, liver-intestinal, or isolated intestinal. Uniformly, recipients were administered anti-thymocyte globulin induction with subsequent tacrolimus and steroids for around 3 years. Study-wide points: Recipient-marrow GvH clones were detected, some having first appeared in ileum or blood. When patients had graft-donor T cell macrochimerism, their allografts held high graft-versus-host to host-versus-graft clonal ratios.

The protocol was immunoSEQ multiplex PCR, while the TCRdb copy is restricted to in-frame clones and leaves out a portion. The repertoire holds some 40,000 clones, with 91% as singletons. The CDR3 totals 13 residues. V lost 8 bases and J 4 bases, leaving 13 bases between the germline ends. In germline, CDR1 is MNHEY, CDR2 SMNVEV (reference sequence). Comments on this clone: Its target is unknown.

The genes are TRBV27 and TRBJ2-3, with D hard to call. This sequence originates from a human patient who received an intestinal transplant, so some T cells may come from the graft donor. Here the sequenced sample was PBMCs, taken 524 days after transplant. The CDR3 here is CASSYPFADTQYF. The CDR3 region has the DNA TGTGCCAGCTCGTACCCATTCGCAGATACGCAGTATTTT.